These 7 T cell receptor beta chains originate from one sample sequenced in a study of spatial heterogeneity in lung cancer. Each CDR3 protein is one row after TCRdb ran MiXCR on the 5' RACE reads. The sample contains thousands of distinct CDR3 sequences, around 16% of which appear only once. Indicated time point: sample taken at primary tumor resection. The starting material was normal lung tissue next to the tumor, obtained at surgery. These receptors came from a male donor with early-stage non-small cell lung cancer.

The chain employs TRBV11-3 and TRBJ2-1, with D possibly TRBD2 on 7 matching bases. Deletions cut 6 bases from V and 5 bases from J, with 14 bases between. This CDR3 contains 14 residues. From germline, CDR1 is SGHNT and CDR2 YENEEA. CDR3 amino acids: CASSRSGDNNEQFF. The DNA for the CDR3 is TGTGCCAGCAGTCGAAGCGGGGACAACAATGAGCAGTTCTTC. Complete variable domain (other parts from reference TRBV11-3 and TRBJ2-1): EAGVVQSPRYKIIEKKQPVAFWCNPISGHNTLYWYLQNLGQGPELLIRYENEEAVDDSQLPKDRFSAERLKGVDSTLKIQPAELGDSAVYLCASSRSGDNNEQFFGPGTRLTVL.

By share, this clonotype ranks as medium-sized. The genes are TRBV12-3 or TRBV12-4 and TRBJ2-1, with TRBD1 identical over 9 bases. The junction had 8 bases not matched to a gene; V was cut back by 6 bases and J by 5 bases. This CDR3 spans 15 amino acids. The CDR3 DNA is TGTGCCAGCAGATATACGGGACAGGGAGACAATGAGCAGTTCTTC. Protein sequence: CASRYTGQGDNEQFF.

By its share, this clonotype is medium-sized. The V and J genes are TRBV13 and TRBJ2-3, with unresolved D. This CDR3 comprises 15 residues. The V gene's germline CDR1 is PRHDT and CDR2 FYEKMQ (reference sequence). Trimming stripped 3 bases from V and 0 bases from J, with 10 bases between. CDR3 region: CASSFGDPSTDTQYF. The CDR3 nucleotides read TGTGCCAGCAGCTTTGGAGATCCTAGCACAGATACGCAGTATTTT.

The chain is built from TRBV7-2 and TRBJ2-7; D gene unclear. Trimming removed 1 base at V and 6 bases at J, with 7 bases between. The CDR3 sequence is 12 residues long. Germline V gives CDR1 SGHTA, CDR2 FQGNSA. The chain's CDR3 is CASSLGPGEQYF. CDR3 nucleotides: TGTGCCAGCAGCTTAGGACCCGGCGAGCAGTACTTC.

This clonotype was counted once. The CDR3 region has the DNA TGTGCCAGCAGCCGGGATGGGACAGCCGCTGAAGCTTTCTTT. It translates to CASSRDGTAAEAFF. The chain joins TRBV3-1 to TRBJ1-1, with 7 bases fitting TRBD1. The CDR3 is 14 residues long. With V trimmed by 4 bases and J by 6 bases, 8 bases remained unmatched. The germline V gene encodes CDR1 LGHDT and CDR2 YNNKEL (reference sequence). Complete variable domain (other parts from reference TRBV3-1 and TRBJ1-1): DTAVSQTPKYLVTQMGNDKSIKCEQNLGHDTMYWYKQDSKKFLKIMFSYNNKELIINETVPNRFSPKSPDKAHLNLHINSLELGDSAVYFCASSRDGTAAEAFFGQGTRLTVV.

By share of the sample, this clonotype is medium-sized (0.01 to 0.1%). The genes are TRBV3-2 and TRBJ2-3. TRBV3-2 constitutes a pseudogene. The length of the CDR3 is 16 residues. This CDR3 is CASSQAPKERRDTQYF. The CDR3 DNA follows: TGTGCCAGCAGCCAAGCCCCGAAAGAGCGACGAGATACGCAGTATTTT.

This rearrangement joins TRBV20-1 to TRBJ2-7; possibly TRBD1 or TRBD2 for D (6 bases each). This CDR3 comprises 14 residues. From germline, CDR1 is DFQATT and CDR2 SNEGSKA (reference sequence). Trimming removed 1 base at V and 0 bases at J, with 10 bases between. CDR3 loop: CSARGGGSSYEQYF. The DNA for the CDR3 is TGCAGTGCTAGAGGAGGGGGGTCCTCCTACGAGCAGTACTTC.